One sample yielded the 20 T cell receptor beta chains listed below, sequenced in a study of monozygotic twins with cystic fibrosis. Some clones are missing from TCRdb's copy, which holds only in-frame ones; the method was immunoSEQ multiplex PCR. The table records about 35,000 clones, under 70% of them present only once. The specimen was blood. The receptors here all came from a girl aged 5 to 17 with cystic fibrosis.

The CDR3 bases are TGTGCCAGCAGTTACTCGAGTCTAGCGGGAGCCGGGGAGCTGTTTTTT. As protein: CASSYSSLAGAGELFF. This chain connects TRBV6-5 to TRBJ2-2, with 10 bases matching TRBD2. CDR1 and CDR2 from the germline V gene are MNHEY and SVGAGI. With 0 bases clipped from V and 6 bases from J, the junction kept 4 bases outside the gene matches. The CDR3 is made up of 16 amino acids.

This clone appeared a few times. The V and J genes are TRBV9 and TRBJ1-1; perhaps TRBD1 as D (5 bases). The germline V and J ends were trimmed by 0 bases and 5 bases, with 14 bases remaining between them. Germline CDR1 is SGDLS and CDR2 is YYNGEE. CDR3 length: 15 amino acids. DNA for the CDR3: TGTGCCAGCAGCGTAGGCGGGGGAGAAATGACTGAAGCTTTCTTT. Amino acids: CASSVGGGEMTEAFF.

The chain recombines TRBV9 with TRBJ2-1; D call uncertain. Trimming removed 4 bases from V and 10 bases from J, with 9 bases in between. The germline gives CDR1 SGDLS, CDR2 YYNGEE. This CDR3 contains 11 residues. The CDR3 sequence: CASSSPGEQFF. DNA of the CDR3: TGTGCCAGCAGCTCCCCCGGGGAGCAGTTCTTC.

The rearrangement links TRBV25-1 to TRBJ1-1; perhaps TRBD1 as D (6 bases). The CDR3 runs to 16 residues. Per the germline V gene, CDR1 is MGHDK and CDR2 is SYGVNS. Trimming stripped 1 base from V and 4 bases from J, with 16 bases between. CDR3 loop: CASSELRGKRSTEAFF. The CDR3 DNA reads as TGTGCCAGCAGTGAATTAAGGGGGAAGAGGTCCACTGAAGCTTTCTTT.

There are a few counts of this clone. This sequence joins TRBV27 and TRBJ2-7; 9 bases agree with TRBD2. Looked up from germline, CDR1 is MNHEY and CDR2 is SMNVEV (reference sequence). J was trimmed by 1 base and V by 6 bases; bases with no gene match: 10. The length of the CDR3 is 16 residues. The CDR3 reads CASSRTGREGSYEQYF. As DNA, the CDR3 is TGTGCCAGCAGCCGTACGGGGCGGGAGGGATCCTACGAGCAGTACTTC.

The chain joins TRBV28 to TRBJ1-2; D is perhaps TRBD1 (6 bases). V lost 3 bases and J lost 4, with 12 bases in between. Germline V gene sequence: CDR1 MDHEN, CDR2 SYDVKM. The CDR3 totals 14 residues. The CDR3 here is CASSLGRGGYGYTF. CDR3 DNA sequence: TGTGCCAGCAGTTTGGGCAGGGGAGGCTATGGCTACACCTTC.

The chain links TRBV19 to TRBJ1-2, with a weak D call TRBD1 (5 bases). This CDR3 comprises 12 residues. Between the trimmed V and J ends, which lost 7 bases and 7 bases, there was a span of 13 bases. Germline-derived CDR1 and CDR2 are LNHDA and SQIVND (reference sequence). The DNA for the CDR3 is TGTGCCAGTATCCCGGGGCCGGGTGGCTACACCTTC. Protein sequence: CASIPGPGGYTF. Full variable domain (rest looked up from reference TRBV19 and TRBJ1-2): DGGITQSPKYLFRKEGQNVTLSCEQNLNHDAMYWYRQDPGQGLRLIYYSQIVNDFQKGDIAEGYSVSREKKESFPLTVTSAQKNPTAFYLCASIPGPGGYTFGSGTRLTVV.

This clone has a single count. The chain is built from TRBV27 and TRBJ2-3; D is unclear. Trimming removed 5 bases from V and 7 bases from J, with 16 bases in between. CDR3 length: 14 residues. Looked up from germline, CDR1 is MNHEY and CDR2 is SMNVEV (reference sequence). CDR3 loop: CASSREPGRYTQYF. The CDR3 DNA is TGTGCCAGCAGTCGTGAACCGGGCCGATATACGCAGTATTTT.

V gene TRBV9 combines with J gene TRBJ1-2; D gene unclear. Germline CDR1 and CDR2: SGDLS and YYNGEE. Trimming stripped 10 bases from V and 4 bases from J, with 17 bases between. The CDR3 contains 13 residues. This CDR3 is CASSARSGYGYTF. The CDR3 bases are TGTGCCTCAAGCGCGAGGTCGGGCTATGGCTACACCTTC. The full variable domain, with the rest looked up from reference TRBV9 and TRBJ1-2, is DSGVTQTPKHLITATGQRVTLRCSPRSGDLSVYWYQQSLDQGLQFLIQYYNGEERAKGNILERFSAQQFPDLHSELNLSSLELGDSALYFCASSARSGYGYTFGSGTRLTVV.

The chain recombines TRBV2 with TRBJ2-1, with D unresolved. Germline V gives CDR1 SNHLY, CDR2 FYNNEI. CDR3 length: 12 residues. V gave up 6 bases and J gave up 4 bases, with 7 bases separating them. The CDR3 loop reads CASRQRYNEQFF. CDR3 nucleotides: TGTGCCAGCAGACAAAGATACAATGAGCAGTTCTTC.

This clone was counted only a few times. J is TRBJ2-7 and V is TRBV11-2, with 8 bases lining up with TRBD2. The ends lost 3 bases at V and 8 bases at J; junction bases unmatched: 15. From germline, CDR1 is SGHAT and CDR2 FQNNGV. The CDR3 sequence is 16 residues long. The DNA of the CDR3 is TGTGCCAGCAGCTTGGGGCGGGAGTCGGGAGGGCATAAGCAGTACGTC. The encoded protein is CASSLGRESGGHKQYV.

V and J are TRBV7-2 and TRBJ2-3; TRBD2 matches at 13 bases. This CDR3 has 16 residues. Germline CDR1 is SGHTA and CDR2 is FQGNSA. V shed 1 base, J shed 3 bases, and the junction held 1 base outside the gene matches. This CDR3 is CASSLGTSGSTDTQYF. The CDR3 DNA is TGTGCCAGCAGCTTAGGGACTAGCGGGAGTACAGATACGCAGTATTTT.

The rearrangement links TRBV7-9 to TRBJ2-7, with 8 bases that match TRBD1. CDR3 length: 14 amino acids. Germline CDR1 reads SEHNR; CDR2 reads FQNEAQ (reference sequence). J was trimmed by 6 bases and V by 1 base; bases with no gene match: 5. The CDR3 reads CASSLGRGQVEQYV. The CDR3 bases are TGTGCCAGCAGCTTAGGCAGGGGGCAAGTCGAGCAGTACGTC.

This chain links TRBV27 with TRBJ2-5; 10 positions match TRBD1. Trimming took 3 bases from V and 4 from J; bases not matched to a gene: 2. In germline, CDR1 is MNHEY, CDR2 SMNVEV (reference sequence). This CDR3 is 14 amino acids long. The CDR3 region is CASSFRTGGETQYF. For the CDR3, the DNA is TGTGCCAGCAGTTTTAGGACAGGGGGAGAGACCCAGTACTTC.

This clone was counted only a few times. This chain connects TRBV28 to TRBJ1-2; TRBD1 aligns across 8 bases. With 4 bases clipped from V and 8 bases from J, the junction kept 9 bases outside the gene matches. This CDR3 contains 14 residues. Germline CDR1 and CDR2: MDHEN and SYDVKM. CDR3 amino acids: CASSSTARGLGYTF. Here the CDR3 DNA reads TGTGCCAGCAGTTCTACCGCCAGGGGGCTCGGCTACACCTTC.

V is TRBV7-6 and J is TRBJ2-7; possibly TRBD2 for D (6 bases). The CDR3 consists of 15 residues. The V end was cut by 2 bases, the J end by 5 bases, with 16 bases between. From germline, CDR1 is SGHVS and CDR2 FNYEAQ. DNA for the CDR3: TGTGCCAGCAGCTTAATCTCCGGGAGTGGGAACGAGCAGTACTTC. This gives the protein CASSLISGSGNEQYF.

This clone appeared a few times. The CDR3 reads CASSLSSGLGIRGYTF. The CDR3 bases are TGTGCCAGCAGTTTATCCTCGGGGTTAGGGATCCGTGGCTACACCTTC. The J gene is TRBJ1-2, the V gene TRBV27, with D uncertain. The V gene's germline CDR1 is MNHEY and CDR2 SMNVEV (reference sequence). The CDR3 has 16 residues. V was pared by 0 bases and J by 7 bases, with 18 bases between.

The chain employs TRBV14 and TRBJ2-1; the D gene is possibly TRBD1 (6 bases). The V gene lost 1 base and the J gene lost 9 bases, with 13 bases spanning the gap. Germline V gene sequence: CDR1 SGHDN, CDR2 FVKESK. CDR3 length equals 14 residues. The CDR3 spells CASSQVLQGGEQFF. The CDR3 DNA sequence: TGTGCCAGCAGCCAAGTTTTACAGGGTGGTGAGCAGTTCTTC.

The chain uses TRBV27 and TRBJ2-3; D is unresolved. Germline CDR1 reads MNHEY; CDR2 reads SMNVEV (reference sequence). The germline V and J ends were trimmed by 4 bases and 3 bases, with 2 bases remaining between them. The CDR3 sequence is 11 residues long. The CDR3 loop reads CASSSTDTQYF. The CDR3 nucleotides read TGTGCCAGCAGTTCGACAGATACGCAGTATTTT.

The rearrangement uses TRBV6-1 and TRBJ2-3, with D maybe TRBD2 (6 bases). This CDR3 comprises 17 residues. Germline V gene data show CDR1 as MNHNS and CDR2 as SASEGT. The germline V and J ends were trimmed by 1 base and 2 bases, with 16 bases remaining between them. DNA for the CDR3: TGTGCCAGCAGTGAAGGGGGTGCTCGGGACTTCACAGATACGCAGTATTTT. It codes for CASSEGGARDFTDTQYF.